The 22 T cell receptor beta chains in this list originate from one sample, sequenced in a study of blood T cells in healthy people across ages. Next came a second PCR, run for about 7 to 11 cycles, which used a sample-barcoded 5' primer along with a J-beta primer mix. One entry per CDR3 protein, called by TCRdb with MiXCR from the 5' RACE reads. The sample consists of hundreds of thousands of distinct CDR3 sequences, roughly 50% of them appearing once. Sequenced input: blood. The receptor set was obtained from a man aged 35 to 55 in good health.

This chain connects TRBV7-2 to TRBJ2-3; the D is unclear. Germline V gene sequence: CDR1 SGHTA, CDR2 FQGNSA. V lost 1 base to trimming and J lost 4 bases, with 9 bases between them. The CDR3 has 14 amino acids. CDR3 bases: TGTGCCAGCAGCTTAGAGCTAGTGGCAGATACGCAGTATTTT. It is translated as CASSLELVADTQYF.

The gene calls are TRBV25-1 and TRBJ2-5; TRBD1 matches 9 bases. The CDR3 is 17 residues long. Germline V gives CDR1 MGHDK, CDR2 SYGVNS. Losses at the gene ends were 3 bases for V and 7 bases for J; bases not matched to a gene: 15. The CDR3 region has the DNA TGTGCCAGCAGTGATGGTACCGGGACAGGGTTTCTCGGGACCCAGTACTTC. Translating gives CASSDGTGTGFLGTQYF.

In its sample, this clonotype was seen a few times. The chain recombines TRBV7-2 with TRBJ2-7, with D perhaps TRBD1 (6 bases). The germline V gene has CDR1 SGHTA and CDR2 FQGNSA. Trimming stripped 4 bases from V and 0 bases from J, with 19 bases between. The CDR3 totals 17 residues. The CDR3 here is CASSSTGFADSSYEQYF. The CDR3 DNA reads as TGTGCCAGCAGCTCGACTGGTTTTGCGGACAGCTCCTACGAGCAGTACTTC.

The chain is built from TRBV6-5 and TRBJ2-1; TRBD1 matches at 7 bases. CDR1 is MNHEY, CDR2 SVGAGI, per germline. CDR3 size: 17 residues. Losses at the gene ends were 2 bases for V and 0 bases for J; bases not matched to a gene: 7. CDR3 nucleotide sequence: TGTGCCAGCAGTTACCGACAGGGAGCACCCTCCTACAATGAGCAGTTCTTC. It is translated as CASSYRQGAPSYNEQFF.

V and J are TRBV29-1 and TRBJ2-1; weak D call: TRBD2 (5 bases). The DNA end is a closer match to TRBJ2-7, so the J assignment may be wrong. Germline CDR1 is SQVTM and CDR2 is ANQGSEA. CDR3 length: 12 amino acids. DNA of the CDR3: TGCAGCGCCCCGGTGAGGGAAAATGAGCAGTACTTC. It encodes CSAPVRENEQYF.

Note on this clonotype: A junction end diverges from the germline sequence, so it may reflect a read error. The chain uses TRBV7-7 and TRBJ2-1; 10 bases map to TRBD2. The J call may be incorrect, as the DNA end agrees better with TRBJ2-7. The germline V gene has CDR1 SSHAT and CDR2 FNYEAQ (reference sequence). The CDR3 loop spans 17 amino acids. The CDR3: CASSLEAGGPSYNEQYF. CDR3 nucleotide sequence: TGTGCTAGCAGCTTAGAAGCGGGGGGGCCGTCCTACAATGAGCAGTACTTC.

The genes are TRBV12-3 or TRBV12-4 and TRBJ2-7, with TRBD2 identical over 7 bases. This CDR3 spans 11 amino acids. Unmatched junction bases numbered 2, after V lost 6 bases and J lost 6 bases. As DNA, the CDR3 is TGTGCCAGCAGGGGGAGGGGCGAGCAGTACTTC. This encodes CASRGRGEQYF.

The V call is TRBV15, the J call TRBJ2-5; TRBD1 matches at 9 bases. The CDR3 sequence is 15 residues long. Germline lookup yields CDR1 LNHNV and CDR2 YYDKDF (reference sequence). V gave up 5 bases and J gave up 3 bases; unmatched junction bases: 7. The DNA of the CDR3 is TGTGCCACCAGCGACAGGGGGGACGGGGAAGAGACCCAGTACTTC. Amino acids: CATSDRGDGEETQYF.

The V call is TRBV24-1, the J call TRBJ2-7; unclear D gene. The CDR3 loop spans 13 amino acids. Between the trimmed V and J ends, which lost 9 bases and 3 bases, there was a span of 14 bases. The germline gives CDR1 KGHDR, CDR2 SFDVKD. The CDR3 coding sequence is TGTGCCACCGGCCCCCAGGAACACTACGAGCAGTACTTC. As protein: CATGPQEHYEQYF.

V is TRBV29-1 and J is TRBJ2-1; 8 bases fit TRBD2. The CDR3 sequence is 14 residues long. Germline CDR1 reads SQVTM; CDR2 reads ANQGSEA. With V trimmed by 4 bases and J by 12 bases, 14 bases remained unmatched. The DNA for the CDR3 is TGCAGCGTTGGAGCGGGAGAAAGGTTTATTTGGCAGTTCTTC. Protein product: CSVGAGERFIWQFF.

CDR3 DNA sequence: TGTGCCAGCAGCTTATTTTTGGGTTCGACAGGGAAAAATACAGATACGCAGTATTTT. This codes for CASSLFLGSTGKNTDTQYF. This chain uses TRBV7-2 with TRBJ2-3, with TRBD1 identical over 7 bases. V lost 2 bases and J lost 3; bases outside the gene matches: 17. There are 19 residues in the CDR3. The germline CDR1 and CDR2 sequences are SGHTA and FQGNSA.

This chain connects TRBV28 to TRBJ1-1; the match to TRBD1 covers 7 bases. V lost 8 bases, J lost 7 bases, and 19 bases stayed unmatched. Germline-derived CDR1 and CDR2 are MDHEN and SYDVKM. CDR3 length: 16 residues. CDR3 protein: CASWRIKGQERIEAFF. The CDR3 nucleotides are TGTGCCAGCTGGCGAATTAAAGGACAGGAAAGGATTGAAGCTTTCTTT.

The chain joins TRBV25-1 to TRBJ2-4; TRBD2 aligns across 7 bases. The end of the DNA is better explained by TRBJ2-7, so the J call may be wrong. CDR3 length equals 13 residues. CDR1 and CDR2 from the germline V gene are MGHDK and SYGVNS. CDR3 loop: CASSEWGGGEQYF. The CDR3 coding sequence is TGTGCCAGCAGTGAATGGGGGGGAGGCGAGCAGTACTTC.

The CDR3 loop is CASSPHHLFTTDTQYF. In DNA form, the CDR3 reads TGCGCCAGCAGCCCCCACCACCTATTCACGACAGATACGCAGTATTTT. The chain recombines TRBV4-3 with TRBJ2-3; no clear D gene. The CDR3 covers 16 residues. Trimming took off 4 bases at V and 3 bases at J, with 17 bases between the two ends. The V gene's germline CDR1 is LGHNA and CDR2 YSLEER.

This chain uses TRBV29-1 with TRBJ1-1, with D possibly matching TRBD1 (6 bases). The germline V gene encodes CDR1 SQVTM and CDR2 ANQGSEA. Trimming cost V 5 bases and J 5 bases, with 18 bases left between them. CDR3 length equals 14 residues. The CDR3 DNA is TGCAGCGTTTTAGAGCGGGGGGCTAGTACTGAAGCTTTCTTT. This gives the protein CSVLERGASTEAFF.

The chain couples TRBV5-1 to TRBJ2-7; possibly TRBD1 for D (5 bases). V was pared by 7 bases and J by 0 bases, with 11 bases between. Germline CDR1 is SGHRS and CDR2 is YFSETQ. The CDR3 has 13 residues. The CDR3 DNA sequence: TGCGCCAGCCGCCTAAGGGGCTCCTACGAGCAGTACTTC. Translating it yields CASRLRGSYEQYF.

The rearrangement uses TRBV12-5 and TRBJ1-1; TRBD1 agrees at 7 bases. V shed 6 bases and J 4 bases; nucleotides not matched to a gene: 11. Germline loops: CDR1 LGHNT, CDR2 FRNRAP. The CDR3 runs 15 residues. The chain's CDR3 is CASGQSRDRGTEAFF. As DNA, the CDR3 is TGTGCTAGTGGCCAGTCCCGGGACAGAGGCACTGAAGCTTTCTTT.

The sample holds one count of this clonotype. The chain joins TRBV25-1 to TRBJ1-6, with D possibly TRBD1 on 5 matching bases. Germline V gives CDR1 MGHDK, CDR2 SYGVNS. This CDR3 has 14 amino acids. The germline V and J ends were trimmed by 8 bases and 7 bases, with 15 bases remaining between them. The CDR3 region has the DNA TGTGCCAGCCGGAGGGGCGGGCAAAATTCACCCCTCCACTTT. As protein: CASRRGGQNSPLHF.

The chain joins TRBV21-1 to TRBJ2-5; whether TRBD2, the table's D call, matches the DNA was not checked. TRBV21-1 is noted as a pseudogene. The CDR3 has 15 residues. The CDR3 sequence: CASSKEEGKRYGQYF. DNA of the CDR3: TGTGCCAGCAGCAAAGAGGAGGGAAAGCGCTACGGGCAGTACTTC.

The V gene is TRBV7-9, the J gene TRBJ1-6, with D perhaps TRBD1 (6 bases). The CDR3 totals 13 residues. The V end lost 5 bases, the J end lost 10 bases, and 12 bases lay between the germline ends. The germline gives CDR1 SEHNR, CDR2 FQNEAQ (reference sequence). In nucleotides, the CDR3 is TGTGCCAGCAGCCCCACAGGGAGCTCACCCCTCCACTTT. Its translation: CASSPTGSSPLHF.

The chain has TRBV6-6 and TRBJ2-3, with D perhaps given as TRBD1 or TRBD2 (5 bases each). Trimming took off 2 bases at V and 7 bases at J, with 13 bases between the two ends. Germline values: CDR1 MNHNY, CDR2 SVGAGI (reference sequence). CDR3 length: 14 amino acids. CDR3 protein: CASSYRGARNTQYF. CDR3 coding DNA: TGTGCCAGCAGTTACCGAGGGGCCCGAAATACGCAGTATTTT.

This clonotype has just a few counts. The chain couples TRBV29-1 to TRBJ2-7; D perhaps matches TRBD2 (5 bases). Looked up from germline, CDR1 is SQVTM and CDR2 is ANQGSEA. The length of the CDR3 is 12 residues. V was pared by 4 bases and J by 6 bases, with 13 bases between. The CDR3 spells CSVGRLTSEQYF. The CDR3 region has the DNA TGCAGCGTTGGGAGACTAACTTCCGAGCAGTACTTC.